This TCR beta chain was identified in a study of shared clonotypes between healthy human individuals. Study-wide points: Only blood was sampled, and tissue TCR repertoires likely differ from blood ones.

The germline CDR1 and CDR2 sequences are MNHEY and SMNVEV (reference sequence). The CDR3 loop spans 13 amino acids. Trimming took 3 bases from V and 8 from J, leaving 10 bases between them. Subsets obtained from CD4+ cells comprised CD45RA+ naive and CD45RA-negative memory cells. Replicate PCRs run on sorted subsets employed roughly 180 ng DNA, approximately 30,000 T cell genomes. Only in-frame clones appear in the TCRdb table, and some are missing; sequencing was by immunoSEQ multiplex PCR. The repertoire holds roughly 2.4 million clones, with about 94% as singletons. Concerning this clone itself: Its antigen is still unknown.

The specimen sequenced was naive CD4+ T cells sorted from blood. Subset defined: CD45RA+ positively selected. The origin of this receptor is a young man in good health. The chain carries TRBV27 and TRBJ1-4; D uncertain. The CDR3 region is CASSLLSGEKLFF. CDR3 coding DNA: TGTGCCAGCAGTTTGCTCTCTGGCGAAAAACTGTTTTTT.